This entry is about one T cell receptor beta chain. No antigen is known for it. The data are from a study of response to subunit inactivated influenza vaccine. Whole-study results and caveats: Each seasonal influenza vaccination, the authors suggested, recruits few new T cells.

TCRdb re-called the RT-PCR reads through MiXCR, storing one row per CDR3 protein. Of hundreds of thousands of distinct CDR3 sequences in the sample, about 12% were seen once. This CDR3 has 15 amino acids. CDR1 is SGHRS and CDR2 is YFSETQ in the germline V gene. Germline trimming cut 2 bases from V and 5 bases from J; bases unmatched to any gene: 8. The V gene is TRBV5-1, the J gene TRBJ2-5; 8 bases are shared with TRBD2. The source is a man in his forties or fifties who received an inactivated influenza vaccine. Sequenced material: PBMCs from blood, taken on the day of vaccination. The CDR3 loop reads CASSFPTAGVETQYF. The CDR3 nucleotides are TGCGCCAGCAGCTTCCCCACAGCGGGAGTTGAGACCCAGTACTTC.